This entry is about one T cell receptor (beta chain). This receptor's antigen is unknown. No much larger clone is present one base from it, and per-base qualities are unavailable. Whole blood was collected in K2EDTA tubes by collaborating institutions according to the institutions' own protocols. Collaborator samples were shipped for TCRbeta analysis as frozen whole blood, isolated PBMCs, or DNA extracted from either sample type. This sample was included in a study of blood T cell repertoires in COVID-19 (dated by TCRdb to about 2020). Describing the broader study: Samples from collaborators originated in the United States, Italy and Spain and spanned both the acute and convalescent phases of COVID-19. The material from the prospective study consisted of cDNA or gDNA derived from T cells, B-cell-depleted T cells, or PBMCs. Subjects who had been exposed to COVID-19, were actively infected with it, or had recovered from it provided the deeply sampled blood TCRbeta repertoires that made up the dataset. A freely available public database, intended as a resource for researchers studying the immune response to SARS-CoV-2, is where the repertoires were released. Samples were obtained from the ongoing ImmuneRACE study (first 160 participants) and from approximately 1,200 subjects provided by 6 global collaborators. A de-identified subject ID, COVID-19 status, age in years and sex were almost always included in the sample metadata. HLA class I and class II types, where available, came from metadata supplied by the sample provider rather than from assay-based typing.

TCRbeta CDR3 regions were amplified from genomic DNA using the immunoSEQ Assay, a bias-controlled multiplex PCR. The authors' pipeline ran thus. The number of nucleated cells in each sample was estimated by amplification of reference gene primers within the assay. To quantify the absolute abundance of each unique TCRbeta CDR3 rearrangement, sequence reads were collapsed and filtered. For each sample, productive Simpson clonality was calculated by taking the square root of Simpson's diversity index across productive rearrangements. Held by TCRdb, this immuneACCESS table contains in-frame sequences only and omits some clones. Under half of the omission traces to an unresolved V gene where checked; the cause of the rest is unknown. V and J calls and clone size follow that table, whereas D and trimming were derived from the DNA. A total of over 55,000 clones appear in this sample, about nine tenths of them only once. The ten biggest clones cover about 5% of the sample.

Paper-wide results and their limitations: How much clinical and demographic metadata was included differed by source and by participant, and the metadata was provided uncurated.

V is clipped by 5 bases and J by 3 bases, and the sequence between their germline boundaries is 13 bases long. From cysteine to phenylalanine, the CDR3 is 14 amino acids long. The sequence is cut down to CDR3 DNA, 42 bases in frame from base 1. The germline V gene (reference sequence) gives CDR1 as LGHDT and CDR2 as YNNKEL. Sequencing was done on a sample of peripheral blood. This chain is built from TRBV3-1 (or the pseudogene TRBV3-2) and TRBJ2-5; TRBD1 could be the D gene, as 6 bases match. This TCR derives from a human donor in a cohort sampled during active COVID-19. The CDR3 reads CASSVRRTEETQYF. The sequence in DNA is TGTGCCAGCAGCGTACGACGGACAGAAGAGACCCAGTACTTC.